This T cell receptor beta chain comes out of a study of T cell repertoires in cytomegalovirus infection. Study background: Public signatures in TCR beta pointed to CMV infection and matching HLA type.

With respect to this clonotype: What it binds is not known.

With V trimmed by 6 bases and J by 10 bases, 9 bases remained unmatched. From germline, CDR1 is SGHNT and CDR2 YYREEE (reference sequence). The CDR3 sequence is 15 residues long. TCRdb redid the calling of the reads with MiXCR, one entry per CDR3 protein. The sample contains roughly 990,000 distinct CDR3 sequences, roughly 30% of which appear only once. Points from the study as a whole: CMV carriers with the relevant HLA were identified by cumulative public TCR beta family frequency.

The sequencing used cultured CD8+ T cells from PBMCs, collected from culture after CMV antigen stimulation. This sequence originates from a human donor in good health (CMV status not recorded). Some clones in this sample may be carry-over from other donors' samples. The chain carries TRBV5-4 and TRBJ2-1; 14 positions agree with TRBD2. CDR3 loop: CASTSMTSGGDEQFF. DNA of the CDR3: TGTGCCAGCACTTCCATGACTAGCGGGGGGGACGAGCAGTTCTTC.